This paragraph reports one T cell receptor beta chain. Its cognate antigen is unknown. The CDR3 covers 16 residues. The V and J ends lost 1 base and 0 bases respectively, with 13 bases between them. The germline CDR1 and CDR2 sequences are LGHNA and YNFKEQ. The entry originates in a study of beta chain features in type 1 diabetes. As for the study in general: Patients shared similar age, gender and cell yields with healthy donors. General observations from the study: Resolution of whether HLA type affects TCRB rearrangement was not achieved here. A possible short-template PCR bias applies equally to patients and controls.

The whole isolated RNA underwent reverse transcription, so sequencing captured expressed TCRB transcripts. TCRdb keeps only in-frame clones here, not all; method: immunoSEQ multiplex PCR. The sample lists about 620,000 clones; roughly a sixth were seen once. The sequence was collected from a man younger than 35 in good health. Sequenced sample: naive CD4+ T cells from blood. The chain links TRBV4-2 to TRBJ2-7, with a possible D match to TRBD1 (5 bases). The CDR3 loop is CASSQVWGRSSYEQYF. For the CDR3, the DNA is TGTGCCAGCAGCCAAGTTTGGGGCAGGAGCTCCTACGAGCAGTACTTC.